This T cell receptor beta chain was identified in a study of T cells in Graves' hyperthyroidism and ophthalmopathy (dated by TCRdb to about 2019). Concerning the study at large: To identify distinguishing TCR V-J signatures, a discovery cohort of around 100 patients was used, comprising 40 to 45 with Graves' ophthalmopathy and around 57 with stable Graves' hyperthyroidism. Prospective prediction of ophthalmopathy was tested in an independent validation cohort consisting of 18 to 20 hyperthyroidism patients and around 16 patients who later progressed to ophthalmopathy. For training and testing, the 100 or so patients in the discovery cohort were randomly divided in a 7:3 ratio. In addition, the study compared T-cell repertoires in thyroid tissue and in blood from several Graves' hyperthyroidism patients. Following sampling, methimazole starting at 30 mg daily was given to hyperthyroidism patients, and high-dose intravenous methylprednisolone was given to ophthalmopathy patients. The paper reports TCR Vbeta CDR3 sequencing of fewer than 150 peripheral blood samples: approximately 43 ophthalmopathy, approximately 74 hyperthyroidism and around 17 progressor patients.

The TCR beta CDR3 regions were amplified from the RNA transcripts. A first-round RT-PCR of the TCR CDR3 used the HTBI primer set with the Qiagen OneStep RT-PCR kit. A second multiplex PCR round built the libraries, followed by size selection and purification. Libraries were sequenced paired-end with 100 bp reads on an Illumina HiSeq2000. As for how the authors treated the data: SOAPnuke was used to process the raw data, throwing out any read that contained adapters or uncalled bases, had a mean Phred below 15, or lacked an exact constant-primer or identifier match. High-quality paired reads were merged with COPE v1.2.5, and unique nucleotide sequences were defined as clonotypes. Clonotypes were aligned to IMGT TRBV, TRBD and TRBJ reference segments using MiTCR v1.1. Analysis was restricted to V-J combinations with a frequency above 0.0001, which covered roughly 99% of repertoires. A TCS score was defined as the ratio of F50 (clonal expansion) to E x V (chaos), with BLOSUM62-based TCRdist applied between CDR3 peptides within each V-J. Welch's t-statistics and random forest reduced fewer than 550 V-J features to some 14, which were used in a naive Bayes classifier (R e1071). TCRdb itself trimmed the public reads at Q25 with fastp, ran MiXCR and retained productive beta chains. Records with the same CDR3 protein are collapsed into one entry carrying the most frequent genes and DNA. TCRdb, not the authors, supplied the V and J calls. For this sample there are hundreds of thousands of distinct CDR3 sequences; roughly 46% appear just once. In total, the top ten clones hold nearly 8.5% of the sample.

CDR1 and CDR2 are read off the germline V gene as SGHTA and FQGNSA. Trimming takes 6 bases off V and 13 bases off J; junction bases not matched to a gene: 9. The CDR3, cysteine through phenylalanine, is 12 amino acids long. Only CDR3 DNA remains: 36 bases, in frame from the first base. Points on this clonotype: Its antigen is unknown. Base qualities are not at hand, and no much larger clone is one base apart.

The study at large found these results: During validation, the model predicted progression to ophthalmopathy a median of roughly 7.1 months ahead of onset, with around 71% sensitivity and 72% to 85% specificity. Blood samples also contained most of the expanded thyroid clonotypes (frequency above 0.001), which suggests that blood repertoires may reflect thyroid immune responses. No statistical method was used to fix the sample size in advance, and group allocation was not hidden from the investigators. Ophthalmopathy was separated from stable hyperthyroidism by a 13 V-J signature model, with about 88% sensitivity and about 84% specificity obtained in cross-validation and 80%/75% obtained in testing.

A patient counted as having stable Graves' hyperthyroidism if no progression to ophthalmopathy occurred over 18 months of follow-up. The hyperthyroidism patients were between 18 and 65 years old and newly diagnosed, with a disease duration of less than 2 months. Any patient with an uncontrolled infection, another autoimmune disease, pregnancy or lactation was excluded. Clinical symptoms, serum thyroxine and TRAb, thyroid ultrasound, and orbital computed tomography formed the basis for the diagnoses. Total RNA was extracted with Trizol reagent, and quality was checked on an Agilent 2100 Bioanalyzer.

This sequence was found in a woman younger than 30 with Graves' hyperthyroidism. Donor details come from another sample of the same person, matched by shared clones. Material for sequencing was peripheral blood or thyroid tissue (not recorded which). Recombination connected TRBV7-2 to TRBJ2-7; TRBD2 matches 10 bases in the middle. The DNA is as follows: TGTGCCAGCAGATATTGGACTAGCGGAGCCTACTTC. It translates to CASRYWTSGAYF.